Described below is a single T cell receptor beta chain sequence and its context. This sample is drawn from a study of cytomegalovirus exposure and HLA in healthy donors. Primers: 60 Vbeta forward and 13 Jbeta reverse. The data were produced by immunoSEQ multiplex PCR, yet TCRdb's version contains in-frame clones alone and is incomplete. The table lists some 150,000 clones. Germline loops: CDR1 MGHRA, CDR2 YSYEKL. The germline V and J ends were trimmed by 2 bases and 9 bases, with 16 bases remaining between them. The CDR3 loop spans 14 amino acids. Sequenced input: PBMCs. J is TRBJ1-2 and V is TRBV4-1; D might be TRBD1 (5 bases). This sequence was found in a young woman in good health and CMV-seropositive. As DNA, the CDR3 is TGCGCCAGCAGCCAAATGACGGGGGGTATGAGCTACACCTTC. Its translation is CASSQMTGGMSYTF.